This T cell receptor beta chain is drawn from a study of blood T cell repertoires in COVID-19. V was cut by 2 bases and J by 3 bases, with 14 bases left in between. Per germline, CDR1 MNHEY and CDR2 SMNVEV (reference sequence). CDR3 length equals 15 residues. Produced via immunoSEQ multiplex PCR; TCRdb's table is partial and in-frame only. The table lists approximately 200,000 clones, about four fifths of them singletons, with about 1.3% in the top ten. This clone was observed a handful of times. In assigning cohorts, the study relied on participant-reported clinical history. This receptor was identified in a woman aged 40 to 49 with acute COVID-19. Sample: PBMCs or T cells enriched from blood (not recorded which). The J gene is TRBJ2-7, the V gene TRBV27; no clear D gene. The CDR3 loop reads CASSLGPPGHYEQYF. In DNA, the CDR3 is TGTGCCAGCAGTTTAGGGCCCCCCGGTCACTACGAGCAGTACTTC.